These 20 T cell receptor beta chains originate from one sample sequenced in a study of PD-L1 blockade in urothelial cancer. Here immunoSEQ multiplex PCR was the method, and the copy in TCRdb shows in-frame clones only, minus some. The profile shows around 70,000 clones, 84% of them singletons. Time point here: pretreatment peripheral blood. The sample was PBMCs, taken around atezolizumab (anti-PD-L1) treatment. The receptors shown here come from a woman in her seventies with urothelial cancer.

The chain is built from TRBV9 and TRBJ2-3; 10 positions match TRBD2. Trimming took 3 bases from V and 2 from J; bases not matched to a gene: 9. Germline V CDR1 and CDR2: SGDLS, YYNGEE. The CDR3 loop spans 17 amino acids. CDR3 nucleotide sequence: TGTGCCAGCAGCGCCTCTCCGGGACTAGCGTACACAGATACGCAGTATTTT. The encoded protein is CASSASPGLAYTDTQYF.

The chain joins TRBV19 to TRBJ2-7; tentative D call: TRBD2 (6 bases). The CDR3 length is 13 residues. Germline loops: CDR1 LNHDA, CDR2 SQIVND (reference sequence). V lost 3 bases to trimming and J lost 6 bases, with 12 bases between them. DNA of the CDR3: TGTGCCAGTAGTATTCGCGGGGTTGGCGAGCAGTACTTC. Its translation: CASSIRGVGEQYF.

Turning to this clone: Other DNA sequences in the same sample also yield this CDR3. Here the CDR3 DNA reads TGTGCCAGCAGTGTCATTTACGAGCAGTACTTC. Translating gives CASSVIYEQYF. V is TRBV6-1 and J is TRBJ2-7; unclear D gene. There are 11 residues in the CDR3. Trimming stripped 4 bases from V and 4 bases from J, with 5 bases between. Germline loops: CDR1 MNHNS, CDR2 SASEGT.

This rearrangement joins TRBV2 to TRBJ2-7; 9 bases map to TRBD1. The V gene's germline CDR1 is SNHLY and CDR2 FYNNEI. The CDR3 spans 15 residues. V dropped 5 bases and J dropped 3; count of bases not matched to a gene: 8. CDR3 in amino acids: CASSPQGAVSYEQYF. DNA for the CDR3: TGTGCCAGCAGTCCACAGGGGGCGGTAAGCTACGAGCAGTACTTC.

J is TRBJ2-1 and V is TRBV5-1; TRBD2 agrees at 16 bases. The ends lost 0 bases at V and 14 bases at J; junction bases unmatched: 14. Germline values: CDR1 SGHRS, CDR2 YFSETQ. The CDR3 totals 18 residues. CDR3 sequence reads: CASSLGPGLAGGRLAEFF. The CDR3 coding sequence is TGCGCCAGCAGCTTGGGTCCGGGACTAGCGGGAGGGAGGTTAGCGGAGTTCTTC.

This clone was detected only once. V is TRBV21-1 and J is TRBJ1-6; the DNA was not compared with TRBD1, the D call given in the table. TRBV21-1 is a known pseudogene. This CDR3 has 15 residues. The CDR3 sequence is CASSPEDRVNSPLHF. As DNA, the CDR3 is TGTGCCAGCAGCCCCGAGGACAGGGTGAATTCACCCCTCCACTTT.

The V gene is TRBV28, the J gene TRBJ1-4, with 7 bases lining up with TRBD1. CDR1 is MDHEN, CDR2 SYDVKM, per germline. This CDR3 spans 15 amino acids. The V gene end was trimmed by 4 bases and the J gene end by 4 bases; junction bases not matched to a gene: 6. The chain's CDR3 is CASSSTGTVNEKLFF. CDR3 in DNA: TGTGCCAGCAGTTCCACCGGGACAGTTAATGAAAAACTGTTTTTT.

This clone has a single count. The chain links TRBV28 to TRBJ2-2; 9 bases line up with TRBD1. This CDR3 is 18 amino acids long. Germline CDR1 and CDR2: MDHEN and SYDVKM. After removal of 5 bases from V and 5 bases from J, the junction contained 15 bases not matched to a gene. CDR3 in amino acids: CASSTGTGKPRGTGELFF. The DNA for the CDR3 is TGTGCCAGCAGTACCGGGACAGGGAAGCCCCGTGGGACCGGGGAGCTGTTTTTT.

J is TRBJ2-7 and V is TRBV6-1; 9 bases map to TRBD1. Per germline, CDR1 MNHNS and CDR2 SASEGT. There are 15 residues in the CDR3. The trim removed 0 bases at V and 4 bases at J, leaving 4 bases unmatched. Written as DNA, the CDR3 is TGTGCCAGCAGTGAAGCCGGGACAGGGACATACGAGCAGTACTTC. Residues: CASSEAGTGTYEQYF.

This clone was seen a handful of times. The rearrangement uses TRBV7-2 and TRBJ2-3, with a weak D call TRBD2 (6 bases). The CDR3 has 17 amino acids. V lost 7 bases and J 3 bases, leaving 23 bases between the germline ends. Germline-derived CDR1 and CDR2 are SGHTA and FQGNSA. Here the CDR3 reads CASIAFPRGRKTDTQYF. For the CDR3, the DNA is TGTGCCAGCATTGCATTTCCCCGAGGGAGGAAGACAGATACGCAGTATTTT. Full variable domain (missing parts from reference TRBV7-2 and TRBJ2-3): GAGVSQSPSNKVTEKGKDVELRCDPISGHTALYWYRQSLGQGLEFLIYFQGNSAPDKSGLPSDRFSAERTGGSVSTLTIQRTQQEDSAVYLCASIAFPRGRKTDTQYFGPGTRLTVL.

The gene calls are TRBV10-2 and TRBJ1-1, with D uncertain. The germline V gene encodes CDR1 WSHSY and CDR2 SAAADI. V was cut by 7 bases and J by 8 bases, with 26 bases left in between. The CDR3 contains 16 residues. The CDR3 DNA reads TGCGCCAGCAATCCGGACTGGAAACGGGGAAAGGAGGAAGCTTTCTTT. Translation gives CASNPDWKRGKEEAFF.

The CDR3 is CASSIAPTGGNTEAFF. The CDR3, as DNA: TGTGCCAGTAGTATAGCGCCGACAGGAGGAAACACTGAAGCTTTCTTT. This chain links TRBV19 with TRBJ1-1; D possibly corresponds to TRBD1 (6 bases). Germline V CDR1 and CDR2: LNHDA, SQIVND (reference sequence). There are 16 residues in the CDR3. V dropped 1 base and J dropped 2 bases, with 14 bases sitting between them.

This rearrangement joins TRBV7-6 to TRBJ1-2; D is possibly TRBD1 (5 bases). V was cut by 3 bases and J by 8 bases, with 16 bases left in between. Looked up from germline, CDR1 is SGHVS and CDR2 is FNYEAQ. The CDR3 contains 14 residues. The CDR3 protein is CASSLGLHLGGYTF. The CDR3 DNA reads TGTGCCAGCAGCTTGGGACTCCATCTAGGCGGCTACACCTTC.

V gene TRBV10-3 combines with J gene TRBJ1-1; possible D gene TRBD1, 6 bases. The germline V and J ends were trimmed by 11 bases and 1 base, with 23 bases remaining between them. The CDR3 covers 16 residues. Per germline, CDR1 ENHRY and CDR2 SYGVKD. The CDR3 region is CAVRGSQGEANTEAFF. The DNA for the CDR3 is TGTGCCGTAAGAGGCTCACAGGGTGAGGCGAACACTGAAGCTTTCTTT.

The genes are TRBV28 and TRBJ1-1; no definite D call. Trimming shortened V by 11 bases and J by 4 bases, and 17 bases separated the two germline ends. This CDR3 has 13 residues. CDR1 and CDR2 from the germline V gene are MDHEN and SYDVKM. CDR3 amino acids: CASASYRGTEAFF. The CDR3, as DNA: TGTGCCTCGGCCTCTTATCGGGGCACTGAAGCTTTCTTT.

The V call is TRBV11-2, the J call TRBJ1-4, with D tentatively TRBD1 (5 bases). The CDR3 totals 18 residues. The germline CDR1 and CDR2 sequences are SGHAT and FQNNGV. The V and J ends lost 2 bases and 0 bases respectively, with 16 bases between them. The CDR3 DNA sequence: TGTGCCAGCAGCTTACGCAGGGTACCAAGGTCAACTAATGAAAAACTGTTTTTT. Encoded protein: CASSLRRVPRSTNEKLFF.

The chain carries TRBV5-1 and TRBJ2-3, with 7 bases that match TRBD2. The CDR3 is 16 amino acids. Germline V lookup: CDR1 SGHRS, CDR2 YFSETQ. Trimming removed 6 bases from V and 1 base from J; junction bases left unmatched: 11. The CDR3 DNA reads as TGCGCCAGCAAGACCACGGGGGGTGGAGGCACAGATACGCAGTATTTT. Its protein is CASKTTGGGGTDTQYF.

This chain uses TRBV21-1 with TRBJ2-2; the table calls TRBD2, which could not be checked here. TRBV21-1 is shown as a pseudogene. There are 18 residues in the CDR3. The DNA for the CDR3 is TGTGCCAGCAGCAAAGCCATTGCCGGAGGAGCGAACACCGGGGAGCTGTTTTTT. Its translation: CASSKAIAGGANTGELFF.

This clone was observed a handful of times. This chain's CDR3 is CASSLPRGGYTEAFF. The DNA for the CDR3 is TGTGCCAGCAGCCTCCCCCGCGGGGGGTACACTGAAGCTTTCTTT. The chain couples TRBV5-6 to TRBJ1-1; maybe TRBD1 (5 bases). CDR1 and CDR2 (germline): SGHDT, YYEEEE. This CDR3 has 15 amino acids. Trimming shortened V by 4 bases and J by 3 bases, and 16 bases separated the two germline ends. Filled out from reference TRBV5-6 and TRBJ1-1, the complete variable domain reads DAGVTQSPTHLIKTRGQQVTLRCSPKSGHDTVSWYQQALGQGPQFIFQYYEEEERQRGNFPDRFSGHQFPNYSSELNVNALLLGDSALYLCASSLPRGGYTEAFFGQGTRLTVV.

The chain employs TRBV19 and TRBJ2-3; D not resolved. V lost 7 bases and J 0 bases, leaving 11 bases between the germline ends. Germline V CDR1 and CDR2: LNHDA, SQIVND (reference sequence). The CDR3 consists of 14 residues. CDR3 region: CASTVSVSTDTQYF. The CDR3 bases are TGTGCCAGTACGGTGAGCGTTAGCACAGATACGCAGTATTTT.